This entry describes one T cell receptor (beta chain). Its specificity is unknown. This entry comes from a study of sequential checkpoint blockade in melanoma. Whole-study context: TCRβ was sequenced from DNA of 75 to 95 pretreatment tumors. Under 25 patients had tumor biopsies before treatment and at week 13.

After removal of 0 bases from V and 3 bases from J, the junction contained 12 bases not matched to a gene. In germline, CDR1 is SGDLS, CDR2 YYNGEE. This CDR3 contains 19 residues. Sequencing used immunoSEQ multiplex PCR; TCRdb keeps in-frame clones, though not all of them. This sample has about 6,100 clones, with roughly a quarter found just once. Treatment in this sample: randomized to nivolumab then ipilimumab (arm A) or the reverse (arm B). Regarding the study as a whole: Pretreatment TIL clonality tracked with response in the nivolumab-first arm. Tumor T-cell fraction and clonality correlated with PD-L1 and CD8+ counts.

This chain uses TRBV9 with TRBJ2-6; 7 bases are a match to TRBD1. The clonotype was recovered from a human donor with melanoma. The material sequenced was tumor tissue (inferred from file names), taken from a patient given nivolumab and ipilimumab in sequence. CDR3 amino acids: CASSVALGQRSVGANVLTF. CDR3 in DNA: TGTGCCAGCAGCGTAGCTCTGGGACAGAGATCCGTTGGGGCCAACGTCCTGACTTTC.